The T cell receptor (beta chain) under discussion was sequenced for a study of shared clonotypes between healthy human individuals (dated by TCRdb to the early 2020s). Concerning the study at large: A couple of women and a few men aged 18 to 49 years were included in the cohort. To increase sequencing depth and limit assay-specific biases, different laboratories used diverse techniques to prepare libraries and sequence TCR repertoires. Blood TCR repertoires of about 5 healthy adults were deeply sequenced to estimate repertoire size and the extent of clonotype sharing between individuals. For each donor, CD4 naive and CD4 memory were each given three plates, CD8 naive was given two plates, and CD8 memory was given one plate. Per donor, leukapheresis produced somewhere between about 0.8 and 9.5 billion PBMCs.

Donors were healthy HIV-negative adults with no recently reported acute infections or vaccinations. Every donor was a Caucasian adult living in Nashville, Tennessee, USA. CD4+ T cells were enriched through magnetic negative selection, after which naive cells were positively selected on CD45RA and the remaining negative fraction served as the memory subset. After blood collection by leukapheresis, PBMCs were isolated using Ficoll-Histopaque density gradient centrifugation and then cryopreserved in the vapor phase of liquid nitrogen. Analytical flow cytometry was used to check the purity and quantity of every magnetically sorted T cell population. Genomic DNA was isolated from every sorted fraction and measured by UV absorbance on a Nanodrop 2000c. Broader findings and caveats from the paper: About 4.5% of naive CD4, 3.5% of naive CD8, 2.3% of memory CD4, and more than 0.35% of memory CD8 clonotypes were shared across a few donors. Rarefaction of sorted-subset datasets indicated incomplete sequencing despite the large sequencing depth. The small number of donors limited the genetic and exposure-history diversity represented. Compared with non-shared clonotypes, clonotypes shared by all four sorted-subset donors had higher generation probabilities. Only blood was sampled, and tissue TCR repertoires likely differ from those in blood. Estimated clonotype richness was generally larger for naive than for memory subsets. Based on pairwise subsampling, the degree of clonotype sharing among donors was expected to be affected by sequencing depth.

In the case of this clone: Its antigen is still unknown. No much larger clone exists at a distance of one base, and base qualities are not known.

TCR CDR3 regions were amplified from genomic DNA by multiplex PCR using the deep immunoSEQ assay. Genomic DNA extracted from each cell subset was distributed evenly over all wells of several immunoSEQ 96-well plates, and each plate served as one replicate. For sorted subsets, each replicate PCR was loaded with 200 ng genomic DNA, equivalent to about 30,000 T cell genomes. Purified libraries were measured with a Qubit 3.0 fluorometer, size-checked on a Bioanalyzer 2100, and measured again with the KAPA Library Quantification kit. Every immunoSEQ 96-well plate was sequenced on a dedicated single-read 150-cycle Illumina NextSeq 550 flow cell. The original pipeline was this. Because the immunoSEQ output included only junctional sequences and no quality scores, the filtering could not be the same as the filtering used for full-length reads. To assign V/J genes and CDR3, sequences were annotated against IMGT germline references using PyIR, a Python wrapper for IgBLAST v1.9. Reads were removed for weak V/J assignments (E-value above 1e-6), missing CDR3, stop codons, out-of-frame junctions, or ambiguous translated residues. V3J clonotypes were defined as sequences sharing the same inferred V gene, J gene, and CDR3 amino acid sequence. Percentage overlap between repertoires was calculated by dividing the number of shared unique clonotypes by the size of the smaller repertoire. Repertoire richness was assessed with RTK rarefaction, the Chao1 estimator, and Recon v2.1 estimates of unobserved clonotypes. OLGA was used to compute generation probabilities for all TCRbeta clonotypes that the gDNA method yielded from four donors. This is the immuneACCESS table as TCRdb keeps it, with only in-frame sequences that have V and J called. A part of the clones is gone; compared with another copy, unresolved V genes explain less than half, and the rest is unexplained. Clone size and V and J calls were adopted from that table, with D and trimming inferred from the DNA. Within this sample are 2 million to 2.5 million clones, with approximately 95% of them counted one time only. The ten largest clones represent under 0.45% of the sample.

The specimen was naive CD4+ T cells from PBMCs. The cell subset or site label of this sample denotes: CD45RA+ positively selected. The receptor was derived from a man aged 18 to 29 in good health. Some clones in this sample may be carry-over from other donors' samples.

The nucleotide sequence reads as follows: TGTGCCAGCAGGTCAACGGAATCAGTGTCCCAGCATTTT. Its product reads: CASRSTESVSQHF. Recombination linked TRBV7-9 to TRBJ1-5, with the D gene too uncertain to name. Per the germline V gene (reference sequence), SEHNR is the CDR1 and FQNEAQ is the CDR2. V loses 6 bases of germline sequence and J loses 11 bases, and the interval between the two ends is 17 bases. The cysteine opens and the phenylalanine closes a CDR3 of 13 amino acids. Just CDR3 DNA is preserved here, 39 bases in frame from base 1.